Shown below are 18 T cell receptor beta chains from a single sample sequenced in a study of OX40 agonist ivuxolimab in advanced cancers. Using immunoSEQ multiplex PCR, the repertoire was profiled, and TCRdb retains in-frame clones only, with some absent. The repertoire includes 55,000 to 75,000 clones, nearly 95% of them detected once, and 20% to 25% sits in the top ten. The specimen comprised CD4+ or CD8+ T cells sorted from blood, sampled in a trial of the OX40 agonist ivuxolimab. The receptors derive from an adult with an advanced solid tumor such as melanoma, head and neck, liver or kidney cancer.

The chain uses TRBV7-9 and TRBJ2-1; maybe TRBD2 (6 bases). V lost 1 base and J lost 2, with 9 bases in between. Looked up from germline, CDR1 is SEHNR and CDR2 is FQNEAQ (reference sequence). CDR3 length: 15 residues. This chain's CDR3 is CASSLEEGPYNEQFF. CDR3 sequence (DNA): TGTGCCAGCAGCTTAGAGGAGGGTCCCTACAATGAGCAGTTCTTC.

The rearrangement joins TRBV10-3 to TRBJ2-7; a possible D gene is TRBD1 (6 bases). The CDR3 spans 14 residues. Trimming left V 2 bases short and J 3 bases short, with 11 bases between. Germline V CDR1 and CDR2: ENHRY, SYGVKD. CDR3 nucleotide sequence: TGTGCCATCAGTGAGGACAGGTCATACTACGAGCAGTACTTC. Its translation: CAISEDRSYYEQYF.

The chain links TRBV4-2 to TRBJ2-7, with 10 bases lining up with TRBD2. The germline gives CDR1 LGHNA, CDR2 YNFKEQ. V gave up 4 bases and J gave up 2 bases; unmatched junction bases: 5. The CDR3 sequence is 15 residues long. The CDR3 DNA is TGTGCCAGCAGCCTAGGGACTAGCGTTACCTACGAGCAGTACTTC. This sequence encodes CASSLGTSVTYEQYF.

The chain couples TRBV4-3 to TRBJ2-3; possibly TRBD2 for D (6 bases). V was cut by 1 base and J by 2 bases, with 10 bases left in between. The germline gives CDR1 LGHNA, CDR2 YSLEER. CDR3 length equals 15 residues. DNA of the CDR3: TGCGCCAGCAGCCAAGTGGCTAGCGACACAGATACGCAGTATTTT. This gives the protein CASSQVASDTDTQYF.

The chain carries TRBV27 and TRBJ2-5, with D hard to call. Germline CDR1 MNHEY, CDR2 SMNVEV (reference sequence). Trimming shortened V by 0 bases and J by 2 bases, and 4 bases separated the two germline ends. The CDR3 loop spans 13 amino acids. CDR3 sequence reads: CASSLSGQETQYF. The CDR3 DNA follows: TGTGCCAGCAGTTTATCAGGGCAAGAGACCCAGTACTTC.

The V and J genes are TRBV2 and TRBJ2-1; either TRBD1 or TRBD2 may supply D (5 bases each). The CDR3 contains 16 residues. Trimming removed 2 bases from V and 2 bases from J, with 13 bases in between. In germline, CDR1 is SNHLY, CDR2 FYNNEI. This CDR3 is CASSERGGHTYNEQFF. CDR3 DNA sequence: TGTGCCAGCAGTGAACGGGGCGGGCACACCTACAATGAGCAGTTCTTC.

This clone was counted between two and nine times. This chain links TRBV7-9 with TRBJ2-5, with D possibly matching TRBD2 (5 bases). Germline CDR1 reads SEHNR; CDR2 reads FQNEAQ (reference sequence). The CDR3 extends over 14 amino acids. The V end was cut by 7 bases, the J end by 2 bases, with 14 bases between. Here the CDR3 reads CASNGGGAQETQYF. CDR3 sequence (DNA): TGTGCCAGCAATGGAGGCGGAGCTCAAGAGACCCAGTACTTC. Full variable domain (remainder filled in from reference TRBV7-9 and TRBJ2-5): DTGVSQNPRHKITKRGQNVTFRCDPISEHNRLYWYRQTLGQGPEFLTYFQNEAQLEKSRLLSDRFSAERPKGSFSTLEIQRTEQGDSAMYLCASNGGGAQETQYFGPGTRLLVL.

The rearrangement links TRBV7-2 to TRBJ2-7; 9 bases fit TRBD2. With 5 bases clipped from V and 3 bases from J, the junction kept 17 bases outside the gene matches. The CDR3 is 18 amino acids. From germline, CDR1 is SGHTA and CDR2 FQGNSA. The CDR3: CASSPLWQEGREGYEQYF. The CDR3 region has the DNA TGTGCCAGCAGCCCCCTCTGGCAGGAGGGGCGGGAGGGCTACGAGCAGTACTTC.

This chain connects TRBV27 to TRBJ2-7; tentative D call: TRBD1 (6 bases). Trimming removed 6 bases at V and 1 base at J, with 10 bases between. Germline CDR1 reads MNHEY; CDR2 reads SMNVEV (reference sequence). This CDR3 is 13 amino acids long. CDR3 DNA: TGTGCCAGCAGCATACAGGGATCCTACGAGCAGTACTTC. Translation: CASSIQGSYEQYF.

The rearrangement uses TRBV18 and TRBJ2-3; D is unclear. Trimming removed 0 bases at V and 1 base at J, with 8 bases between. This CDR3 comprises 15 residues. CDR1 KGHSH and CDR2 LQKENI come from the germline V gene. The CDR3 region has the DNA TGTGCCAGCTCACCACCAGGAACAGGCACAGATACGCAGTATTTT. Protein: CASSPPGTGTDTQYF.

CDR3 sequence: CASSLYLPSNYGYTF. The DNA for the CDR3 is TGTGCCAGCAGTTTATATCTCCCTTCTAACTATGGCTACACCTTC. The chain has TRBV28 and TRBJ1-2, with D unresolved. The ends were cut back, 1 base at V and 0 bases at J, with 9 bases in the middle. The CDR3 is 15 residues long. The germline gives CDR1 MDHEN, CDR2 SYDVKM.

The chain carries TRBV11-2 and TRBJ1-5; TRBD1 is a possible D gene (5 bases). CDR1 SGHAT and CDR2 FQNNGV come from the germline V gene. This CDR3 comprises 15 residues. The ends were cut back, 1 base at V and 4 bases at J, with 11 bases in the middle. DNA of the CDR3: TGTGCCAGCAGCTTAGGGCAGGGACCTAATCAGCCCCAGCATTTT. Its translation is CASSLGQGPNQPQHF.

The chain joins TRBV11-2 to TRBJ2-3; unclear D gene. This CDR3 is built from 12 residues. Trimming left V 5 bases short and J 5 bases short, with 8 bases between. Germline V lookup: CDR1 SGHAT, CDR2 FQNNGV. CDR3 coding DNA: TGTGCCAGCAGCCTATATGGAGATACGCAGTATTTT. Translated: CASSLYGDTQYF.

This sequence joins TRBV5-1 and TRBJ2-7, with D uncertain. The CDR3 is 12 residues long. V was pared by 0 bases and J by 7 bases, with 8 bases between. The germline V gene encodes CDR1 SGHRS and CDR2 YFSETQ. The CDR3 DNA reads as TGCGCCAGCAGCTTGGTCGGTCTTGAGCAGTACTTC. As protein: CASSLVGLEQYF.

This clone occurred once. The chain couples TRBV5-1 to TRBJ2-5, with 7 bases identical to TRBD1. Looked up from germline, CDR1 is SGHRS and CDR2 is YFSETQ. Trimming at V came to 3 bases and at J to 3 bases, leaving 5 bases not matched to a gene. There are 14 residues in the CDR3. Here the CDR3 DNA reads TGCGCCAGCAGCTACTGGGACAGTAAAGAGACCCAGTACTTC. Amino acids: CASSYWDSKETQYF.

This clone appeared once. J is TRBJ2-5 and V is TRBV7-9; 14 bases line up with TRBD2. The DNA end is more similar to TRBJ2-7, so the J call may be wrong. The CDR3 runs 16 residues. CDR1 is SEHNR, CDR2 FQNEAQ, per germline (reference sequence). Here the CDR3 DNA reads TGTGCCAGCAGCTCCCCCGGACTAGCGGGAGGATACGAGCAGTACTTC. It translates to CASSSPGLAGGYEQYF.

This sequence joins TRBV5-1 and TRBJ2-7; 12 nucleotides match TRBD2. V was clipped by 6 bases and J by 4 bases; unmatched bases: 5. The CDR3 is 14 residues long. CDR1 SGHRS and CDR2 YFSETQ come from the germline V gene. The CDR3 nucleotides are TGCGCCAGCAAATGGACTAGCGGGAAATACGAGCAGTACTTC. It translates to CASKWTSGKYEQYF.

The rearrangement joins TRBV2 to TRBJ2-5; possible D gene TRBD1, 6 bases. CDR1 is SNHLY, CDR2 FYNNEI, per germline. Trimming removed 4 bases at V and 1 base at J, with 7 bases between. There are 13 residues in the CDR3. The CDR3 here is CASSGDIQETQYF. The CDR3 coding sequence is TGTGCCAGCAGTGGGGACATCCAAGAGACCCAGTACTTC.